This T cell receptor (beta chain) came from a study of siplizumab effects on memory and regulatory T cells. In regard to this clone: Its antigen is unidentified.

Study-level points and caveats: Researchers could map only a minor fraction of alloreactive clones to unstimulated subsets. It seemed that naive T cells were more diverse than memory cells and were major contributors to the alloresponse.

For every sample, 90,000 to 100,000 TCR templates were assayed. This table comes from immunoSEQ multiplex PCR, and its TCRdb copy is limited to in-frame clones, with some not included. The sample consists of about 52,000 clones, 95% to 97% of them appearing once. V was cut by 1 base and J by 4 bases, with 4 bases left in between. Germline values: CDR1 LNHDA, CDR2 SQIVND (reference sequence). This CDR3 spans 13 amino acids. This sequence originates from a human donor in good health. Sequencing was carried out using naive CD4+ T cells sorted from blood. The V call is TRBV19, the J call TRBJ2-2; D not certain. The CDR3 sequence: CASSIAITGELFF. CDR3 coding DNA: TGTGCCAGTAGTATAGCAATCACCGGGGAGCTGTTTTTT. Together with reference TRBV19 and TRBJ2-2, the CDR3 gives the full variable domain: DGGITQSPKYLFRKEGQNVTLSCEQNLNHDAMYWYRQDPGQGLRLIYYSQIVNDFQKGDIAEGYSVSREKKESFPLTVTSAQKNPTAFYLCASSIAITGELFFGEGSRLTVL.